One TCR beta chain is described in this entry. TCRdb reprocessed the 5' RACE reads and reports one entry per CDR3 protein, with no DNA. Seen in this sample are a few hundred thousand distinct CDR3 sequences; the ten most common clones hold under 1.5%. This CDR3 has 14 residues. CDR1 is MGHRA and CDR2 is YSYEKL in the germline V gene. The data are from a study of T cells expressing NK-cell markers. The receptor was isolated from a woman in her forties or fifties in good health. Sequenced sample: blood T cells: a sorted CD56 or NKG2C T cell subset, CD4+ or CD8+ T cells, or bulk PBMC T cells (not recorded which). The V call is TRBV4-1, the J call TRBJ2-4. The CDR3 reads CASSHPGQLNIQYF.